Listed below are T cell receptor beta chains from one sample, sequenced in a study of blood T cell repertoires in COVID-19. Clones were sequenced by immunoSEQ multiplex PCR, and TCRdb holds only the in-frame ones, with some missing. The repertoire consists of some 200,000 clones, with about 86% occurring once and the leading ten covering around 2.2%. Sequences were obtained from peripheral blood. Every receptor here comes from a woman aged 45-59 years with acute or convalescent COVID-19. CDR3s include the opening cysteine and the closing phenylalanine or tryptophan. The D gene is left open where the match is weak. Only part of the rows carry a size: once, few, many, or a class if the clone is expanded.

>TRBD2|TRBJ2-7|-|TRBV29-1
CSAILAGGSYEQYF
TGCAGCGCTATACTAGCGGGAGGTAGTTACGAGCAGTACTTC
>TRBD2|TRBJ2-7|-|TRBV28
CASSDQAGEGEYF
TGTGCCAGCAGCGATCAAGCGGGAGAGGGCGAGTACTTC
>-|TRBJ2-3|many|TRBV7-9
CASSLMTSTDTQYF
TGTGCCAGCAGCTTAATGACTAGCACAGATACGCAGTATTTT
>TRBD2|TRBJ2-3|-|TRBV24-1
CATSELAGGSDTQYF
TGTGCCACCAGTGAGTTAGCGGGGGGTTCTGATACGCAGTATTTT
>-|TRBJ2-7|-|TRBV11-2
CASSFVQGYEQYF
TGTGCCAGCAGCTTCGTTCAGGGCTACGAGCAGTACTTC
>TRBD1|TRBJ2-1|-|TRBV5-1
CASSFGQETYNEQFF
TGCGCCAGCAGCTTCGGACAGGAAACTTACAATGAGCAGTTCTTC
>-|TRBJ1-2|-|TRBV12-2
CASRVDRDSVKVGYTF
TGTGCAAGTCGCGTAGACCGGGACAGCGTCAAAGTAGGCTACACCTTC
>TRBD2|TRBJ2-7|-|TRBV3-1/TRBV3-2
CASSQSGGPVGEQYF
TGTGCCAGCAGCCAGTCGGGAGGGCCGGTCGGTGAGCAGTACTTC
>-|TRBJ2-1|few|TRBV30
CAWSGRNNEQFF
TGTGCCTGGAGTGGGAGGAATAATGAGCAGTTCTTC
>-|TRBJ2-5|once|TRBV4-2
CASSPLGGSEETQYF
TGTGCCAGCAGCCCCTTGGGGGGATCTGAAGAGACCCAGTACTTC
>-|TRBJ2-5|-|TRBV10-3
CAISEGARSQETQYF
TGTGCCATCAGTGAGGGAGCCCGGTCCCAAGAGACCCAGTACTTC
>TRBD2|TRBJ2-3|-|TRBV4-3
CASSQGVAGVTDTQYF
TGCGCCAGCAGCCAGGGGGTAGCGGGGGTCACAGATACGCAGTATTTT
>-|TRBJ1-5|few|TRBV19
CASSISRGNQPQHF
TGTGCCAGTAGTATTAGCCGGGGGAATCAGCCCCAGCATTTT
>-|TRBJ2-3|-|TRBV5-1
CASSYSGEGTDTQYF
TGCGCCAGCAGCTATTCAGGGGAAGGGACAGATACGCAGTATTTT
>-|TRBJ2-2|-|TRBV11-2
CASSLYVGDTGELFF
TGTGCCAGCAGCTTATATGTGGGCGACACCGGGGAGCTGTTTTTT
>TRBD1|TRBJ1-2|-|TRBV25-1
CASSETGGAKGYTF
TGTGCCAGCAGTGAAACAGGGGGCGCGAAGGGCTACACCTTC
>TRBD1|TRBJ1-5|once|TRBV3-1/TRBV3-2
CASSLRTGEGQPQHF
TGTGCCAGCAGCCTAAGGACAGGGGAGGGTCAGCCCCAGCATTTT
>TRBD1|TRBJ1-6|-|TRBV13
CASSSSPGGANSPLHF
TGTGCCAGCAGCTCTTCTCCAGGGGGCGCGAATTCACCCCTCCACTTT
>TRBD1|TRBJ1-4|-|TRBV3-1/TRBV3-2
CASSLGDRYNEKLFF
TGTGCCAGCAGCCTGGGGGACAGGTACAATGAAAAACTGTTTTTT
>-|TRBJ1-5|-|TRBV5-6
CASSRGNSNQPQHF
TGTGCCAGCAGCCGGGGTAATAGCAATCAGCCCCAGCATTTT
>TRBD1|TRBJ1-4|-|TRBV5-1
CASSSGTGWEKLFF
TGCGCCAGCAGCTCCGGGACAGGGTGGGAAAAACTGTTTTTT
>-|TRBJ1-1|once|TRBV11-2
CASSTTEAFF
TGTGCCAGCAGCACCACAGAAGCTTTCTTT
>TRBD2|TRBJ2-1|-|TRBV18
CASSPGTSGGNEQFF
TGTGCCAGCTCACCAGGGACTAGCGGGGGCAATGAGCAGTTCTTC
>-|TRBJ2-1|-|TRBV29-1
CSVESLAARYNEQFF
TGCAGCGTTGAGAGTCTGGCGGCTCGATACAATGAGCAGTTCTTC